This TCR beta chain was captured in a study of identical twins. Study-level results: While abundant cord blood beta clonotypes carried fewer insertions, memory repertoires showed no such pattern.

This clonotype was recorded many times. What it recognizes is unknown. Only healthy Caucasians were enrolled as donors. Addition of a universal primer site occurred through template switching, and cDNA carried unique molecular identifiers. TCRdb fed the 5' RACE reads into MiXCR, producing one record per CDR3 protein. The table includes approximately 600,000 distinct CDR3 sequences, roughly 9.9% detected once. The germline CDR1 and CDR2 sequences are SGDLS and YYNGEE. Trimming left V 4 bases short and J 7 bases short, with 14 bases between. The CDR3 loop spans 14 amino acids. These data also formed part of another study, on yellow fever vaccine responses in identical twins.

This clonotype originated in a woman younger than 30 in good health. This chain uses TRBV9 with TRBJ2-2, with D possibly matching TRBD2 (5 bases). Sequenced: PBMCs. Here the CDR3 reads CASSLGLRGGELFF. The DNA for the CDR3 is TGTGCCAGCAGCCTTGGTCTTCGGGGCGGGGAGCTGTTTTTT.